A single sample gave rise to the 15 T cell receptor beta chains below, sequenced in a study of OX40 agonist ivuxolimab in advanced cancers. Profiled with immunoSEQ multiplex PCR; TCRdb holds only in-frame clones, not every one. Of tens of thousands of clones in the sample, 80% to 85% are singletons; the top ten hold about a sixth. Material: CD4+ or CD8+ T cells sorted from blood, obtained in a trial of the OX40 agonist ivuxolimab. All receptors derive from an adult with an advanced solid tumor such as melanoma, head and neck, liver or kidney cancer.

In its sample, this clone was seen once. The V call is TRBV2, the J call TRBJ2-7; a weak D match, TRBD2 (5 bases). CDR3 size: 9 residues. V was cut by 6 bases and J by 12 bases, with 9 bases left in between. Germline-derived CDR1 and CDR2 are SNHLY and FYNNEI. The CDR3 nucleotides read TGTGCCAGCAGCCGAGAGGGGTACTTC. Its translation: CASSREGYF.

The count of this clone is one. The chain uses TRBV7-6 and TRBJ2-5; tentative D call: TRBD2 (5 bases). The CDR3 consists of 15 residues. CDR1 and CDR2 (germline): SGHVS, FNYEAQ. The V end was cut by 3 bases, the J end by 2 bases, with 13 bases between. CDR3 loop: CASSLSRRRQETQYF. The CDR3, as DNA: TGTGCCAGCAGCTTGTCCAGGAGGAGGCAAGAGACCCAGTACTTC.

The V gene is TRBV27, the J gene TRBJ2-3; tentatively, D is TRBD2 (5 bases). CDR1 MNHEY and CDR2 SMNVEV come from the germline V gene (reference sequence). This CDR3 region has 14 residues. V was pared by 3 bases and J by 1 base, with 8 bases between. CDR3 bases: TGTGCCAGCAGTTTCGGGCGGGGCACAGATACGCAGTATTTT. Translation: CASSFGRGTDTQYF.

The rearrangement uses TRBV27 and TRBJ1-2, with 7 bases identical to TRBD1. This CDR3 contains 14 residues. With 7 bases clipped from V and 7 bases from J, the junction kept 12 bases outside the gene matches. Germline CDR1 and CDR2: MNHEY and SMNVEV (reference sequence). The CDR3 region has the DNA TGTGCCAGCACTCCTCAACAGGGGAGGGGTGGCTACACCTTC. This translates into CASTPQQGRGGYTF.

CDR3 residues: CASSVGLAGNNEQFF. Written as DNA, the CDR3 is TGTGCCAGTAGTGTGGGACTAGCGGGAAACAATGAGCAGTTCTTC. The chain links TRBV19 to TRBJ2-1; 13 nucleotides agree with TRBD2. V lost 5 bases to trimming and J lost 5 bases; unmatched junction nucleotides: 3. Germline lookup yields CDR1 LNHDA and CDR2 SQIVND (reference sequence). The CDR3 runs 15 residues.

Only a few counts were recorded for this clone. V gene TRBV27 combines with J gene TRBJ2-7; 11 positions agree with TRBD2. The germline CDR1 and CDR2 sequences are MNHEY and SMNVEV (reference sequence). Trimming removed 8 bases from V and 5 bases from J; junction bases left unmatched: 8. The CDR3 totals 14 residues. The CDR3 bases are TGTGCCAGCGGATTAGCGGGAGGGCCAAACGAGCAGTACTTC. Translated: CASGLAGGPNEQYF.

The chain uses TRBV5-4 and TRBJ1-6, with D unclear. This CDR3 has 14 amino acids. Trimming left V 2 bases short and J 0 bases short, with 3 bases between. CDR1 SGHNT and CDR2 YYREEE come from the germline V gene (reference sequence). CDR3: CASSFGSYNSPLHF. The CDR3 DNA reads TGTGCCAGCAGCTTCGGCTCCTATAATTCACCCCTCCACTTT.

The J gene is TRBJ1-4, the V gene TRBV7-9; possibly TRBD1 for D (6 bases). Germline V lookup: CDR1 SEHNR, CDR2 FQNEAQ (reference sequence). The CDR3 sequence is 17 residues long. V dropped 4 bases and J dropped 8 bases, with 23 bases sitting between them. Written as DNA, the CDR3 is TGTGCCAGCAGCTGGGGGCAATCGGGCGGGCCCGGGGAAAAACTGTTTTTT. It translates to CASSWGQSGGPGEKLFF.

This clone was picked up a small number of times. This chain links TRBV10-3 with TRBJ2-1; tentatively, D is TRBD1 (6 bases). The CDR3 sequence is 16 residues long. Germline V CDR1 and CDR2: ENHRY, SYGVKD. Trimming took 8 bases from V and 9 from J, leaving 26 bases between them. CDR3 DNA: TGTGCCATCCAAAGGGATGGACAGTCGAGCCGGAGTGAGCAGTTCTTC. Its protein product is CAIQRDGQSSRSEQFF.

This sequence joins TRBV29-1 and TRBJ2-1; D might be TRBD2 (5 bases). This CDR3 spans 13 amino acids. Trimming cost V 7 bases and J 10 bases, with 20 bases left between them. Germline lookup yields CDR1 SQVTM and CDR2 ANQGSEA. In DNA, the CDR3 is TGCAGCGCACCGGGATTAAGGTATGGAGAGCAGTTCTTC. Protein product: CSAPGLRYGEQFF.

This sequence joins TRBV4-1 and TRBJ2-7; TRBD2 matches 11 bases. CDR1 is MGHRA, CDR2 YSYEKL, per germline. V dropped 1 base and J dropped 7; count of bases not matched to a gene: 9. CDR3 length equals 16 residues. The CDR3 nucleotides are TGCGCCAGCAGCCAAGTAACTAGCGGGAGTAATAGAGAGCAGTACTTC. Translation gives CASSQVTSGSNREQYF.

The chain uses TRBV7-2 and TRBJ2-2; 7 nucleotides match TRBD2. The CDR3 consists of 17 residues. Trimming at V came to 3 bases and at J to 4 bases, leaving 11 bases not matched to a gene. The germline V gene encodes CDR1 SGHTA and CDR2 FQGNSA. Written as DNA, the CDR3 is TGTGCCAGCAGCTTCTTGGGGCTAGCGGCACGCACCGGGGAGCTGTTTTTT. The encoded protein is CASSFLGLAARTGELFF. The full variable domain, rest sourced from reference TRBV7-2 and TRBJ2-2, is GAGVSQSPSNKVTEKGKDVELRCDPISGHTALYWYRQSLGQGLEFLIYFQGNSAPDKSGLPSDRFSAERTGGSVSTLTIQRTQQEDSAVYLCASSFLGLAARTGELFFGEGSRLTVL.

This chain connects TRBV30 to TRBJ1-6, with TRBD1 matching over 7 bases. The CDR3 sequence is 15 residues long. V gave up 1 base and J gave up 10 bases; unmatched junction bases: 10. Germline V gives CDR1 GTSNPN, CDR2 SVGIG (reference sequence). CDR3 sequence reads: CAWSEHPAGGSPLHF. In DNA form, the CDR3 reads TGTGCCTGGAGTGAGCACCCCGCAGGGGGGTCACCCCTCCACTTT.

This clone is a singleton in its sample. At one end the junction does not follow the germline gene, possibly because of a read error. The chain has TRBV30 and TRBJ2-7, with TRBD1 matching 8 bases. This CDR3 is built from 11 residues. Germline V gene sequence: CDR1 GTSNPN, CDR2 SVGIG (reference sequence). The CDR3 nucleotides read TGTGCCTGGGGTACAGTTCAGGGGGCGATTTTC. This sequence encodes CAWGTVQGAIF.

The CDR3 bases are TGTGCCAGCAGTGGGGACAGGGTAGACGAGCAGTACTTC. It yields the protein CASSGDRVDEQYF. The rearrangement joins TRBV6-5 to TRBJ2-7, with TRBD1 matching 9 bases. The J segment lost 5 bases and the V segment lost 5 bases, leaving 4 bases of the junction unmatched. CDR1 MNHEY and CDR2 SVGAGI come from the germline V gene. CDR3 length: 13 residues.